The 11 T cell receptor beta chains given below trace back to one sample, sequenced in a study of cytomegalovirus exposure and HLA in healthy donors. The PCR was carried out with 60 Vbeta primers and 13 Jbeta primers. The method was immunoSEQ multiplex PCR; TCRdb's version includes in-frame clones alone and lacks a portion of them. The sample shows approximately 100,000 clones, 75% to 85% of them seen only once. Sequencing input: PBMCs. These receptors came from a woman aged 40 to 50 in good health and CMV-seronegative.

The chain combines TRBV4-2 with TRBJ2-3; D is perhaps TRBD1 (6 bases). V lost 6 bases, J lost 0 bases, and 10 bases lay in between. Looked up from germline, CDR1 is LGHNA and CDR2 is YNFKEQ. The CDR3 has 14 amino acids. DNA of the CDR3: TGTGCCAGCAGTGTGGGGACAAGCACAGATACGCAGTATTTT. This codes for CASSVGTSTDTQYF.

The CDR3 DNA sequence: TGTGCCAGTACGGGACAGAGAGGAAACACCATATATTTT. It translates to CASTGQRGNTIYF. The chain recombines TRBV6-5 with TRBJ1-3; 7 bases match TRBD1. This CDR3 comprises 13 residues. Germline V gene sequence: CDR1 MNHEY, CDR2 SVGAGI. V lost 9 bases to trimming and J lost 4 bases; unmatched junction nucleotides: 6.

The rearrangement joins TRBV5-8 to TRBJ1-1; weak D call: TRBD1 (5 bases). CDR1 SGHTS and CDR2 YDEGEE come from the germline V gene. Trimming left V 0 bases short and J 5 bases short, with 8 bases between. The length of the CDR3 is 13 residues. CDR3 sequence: CASSLEGRTEAFF. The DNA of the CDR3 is TGTGCCAGCAGCTTGGAGGGGCGGACTGAAGCTTTCTTT. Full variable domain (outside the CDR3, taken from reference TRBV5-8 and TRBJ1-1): EAGVTQSPTHLIKTRGQQATLRCSPISGHTSVYWYQQALGLGLQFLLWYDEGEERNRGNFPPRFSGRQFPNYSSELNVNALELEDSALYLCASSLEGRTEAFFGQGTRLTVV.

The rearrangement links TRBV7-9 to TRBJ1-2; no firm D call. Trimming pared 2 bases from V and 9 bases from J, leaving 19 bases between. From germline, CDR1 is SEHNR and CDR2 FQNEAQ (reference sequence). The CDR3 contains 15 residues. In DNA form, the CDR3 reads TGTGCCAGCAGCTTAAGCCCAACTCCGAACGAGAGCTACACCTTC. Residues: CASSLSPTPNESYTF.

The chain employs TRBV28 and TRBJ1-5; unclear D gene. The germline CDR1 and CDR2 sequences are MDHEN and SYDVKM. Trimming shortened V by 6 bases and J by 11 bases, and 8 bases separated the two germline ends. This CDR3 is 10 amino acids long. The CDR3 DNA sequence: TGTGCCAGCAGCTTCGAGGCCCAGCATTTT. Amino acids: CASSFEAQHF.

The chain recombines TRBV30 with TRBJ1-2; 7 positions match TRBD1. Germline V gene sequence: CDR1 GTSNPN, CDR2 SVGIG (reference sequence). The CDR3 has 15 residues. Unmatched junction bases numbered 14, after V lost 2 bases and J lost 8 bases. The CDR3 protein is CAWSPWTGSSEGYTF. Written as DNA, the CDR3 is TGTGCCTGGAGTCCCTGGACAGGAAGTTCCGAAGGCTACACCTTC.

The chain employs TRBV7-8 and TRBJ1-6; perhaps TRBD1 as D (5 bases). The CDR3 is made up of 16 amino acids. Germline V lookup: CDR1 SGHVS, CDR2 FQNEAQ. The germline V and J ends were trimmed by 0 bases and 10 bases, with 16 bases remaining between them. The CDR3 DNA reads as TGTGCCAGCAGCTTAGCCGACAGCCCCAAATCCTCACCCCTCCACTTT. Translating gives CASSLADSPKSSPLHF.

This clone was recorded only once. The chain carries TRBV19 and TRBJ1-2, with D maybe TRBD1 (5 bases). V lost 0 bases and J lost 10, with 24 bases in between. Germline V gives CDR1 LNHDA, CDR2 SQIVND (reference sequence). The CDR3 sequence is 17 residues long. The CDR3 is CASSIDRGVVMDEDYTF. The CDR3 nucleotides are TGTGCCAGTAGTATAGATCGGGGGGTTGTGATGGACGAGGACTACACCTTC.

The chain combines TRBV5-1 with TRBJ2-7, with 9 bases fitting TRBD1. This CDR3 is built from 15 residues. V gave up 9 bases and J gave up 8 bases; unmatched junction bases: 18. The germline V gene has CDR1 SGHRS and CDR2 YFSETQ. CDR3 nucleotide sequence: TGCGCCAACGAACCACTCCGGGACAGGGCTACGAAGCAGTACTTC. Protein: CANEPLRDRATKQYF.

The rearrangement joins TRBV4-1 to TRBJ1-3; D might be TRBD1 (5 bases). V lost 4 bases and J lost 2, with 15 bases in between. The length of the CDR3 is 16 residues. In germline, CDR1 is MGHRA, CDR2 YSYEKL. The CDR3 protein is CASSLQGSGAGNTIYF. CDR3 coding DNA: TGCGCCAGCAGCCTCCAGGGTAGTGGCGCTGGAAACACCATATATTTT.

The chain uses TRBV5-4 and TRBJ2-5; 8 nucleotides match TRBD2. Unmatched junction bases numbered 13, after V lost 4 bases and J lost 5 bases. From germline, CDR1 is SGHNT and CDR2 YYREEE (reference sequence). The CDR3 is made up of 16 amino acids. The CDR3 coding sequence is TGTGCCAGCAGCAAGGGACTAGTGGTAAATGAGGAGACCCAGTACTTC. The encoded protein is CASSKGLVVNEETQYF.